Listed below are T cell receptor beta chains from one sample, sequenced in a study of regulatory T cells in long-lasting Graves disease. MiXCR was run by TCRdb on the multiplex PCR reads, yielding one entry per CDR3 protein. The data contain approximately 540,000 distinct CDR3 sequences, about 12% of them singletons. These data were also reused for a study on T cells in Graves' hyperthyroidism and ophthalmopathy.

This specimen was peripheral blood mononuclear cells (PBMCs), taken at new diagnosis, from a patient treated with antithyroid drugs. The receptors here all came from a woman in her thirties with Graves disease. Both conserved end residues are part of each CDR3. Rows give clone size only sometimes, using once, few, many, or a class for an expanded clone.

CDR3aa,abundance,j_gene,v_gene
CSAPPSGRSSYNEQFF,few,TRBJ2-1,TRBV20-1
CASSSEAGGQNEQFF,NA,TRBJ2-1,TRBV11-2
CSARSYNEQFF,many,TRBJ2-1,TRBV20-1
CASSLKGTSFTGELFF,few,TRBJ2-2,TRBV11-2
CASSLGLHTDTQYF,NA,TRBJ2-3,TRBV27
CASSLAREQYF,many,TRBJ2-7,TRBV4-1
CASSLYRGATNEKLFF,many,TRBJ1-4,TRBV7-2
CASSVALAGAGYNEQFF,NA,TRBJ2-1,TRBV9
CASRQDENIQYF,many,TRBJ2-4,TRBV2
CASSPTYSNQPQHF,many,TRBJ1-5,TRBV7-2
CASNEWGRNTIYF,NA,TRBJ1-3,TRBV2
CSASSSSGSTYNEQFF,many,TRBJ2-1,TRBV20-1
CASSLWGWDEQYF,many,TRBJ2-7,TRBV27
CASSEAGANMPLINYGYTF,many,TRBJ1-2,TRBV6-1
CASSHVQGEGNEKLFF,many,TRBJ1-4,TRBV4-3
CASSWDIFNQPQHF,many,TRBJ1-5,TRBV12-3/TRBV12-4
CASSVLGLRTGELFF,many,TRBJ2-2,TRBV6-1
CASSISSRGRAYEQYF,many,TRBJ2-7,TRBV12-3/TRBV12-4